The next 25 T cell receptor beta chains were all read from a single sample in a study of Graves' ophthalmopathy and Graves' hyperthyroidism. The authors amplified TCR beta CDR3 regions, and they did so from RNA transcripts for repertoire sequencing. The first round was an RT-PCR with HTBI primers, and the second round was a multiplex PCR. TCRdb ran MiXCR on the multiplex PCR reads and lists one entry per CDR3 protein. Here the sample spans 360,000 or so distinct CDR3 sequences, about 17% being singletons. Sequenced: peripheral blood. Receptors were obtained from a woman younger than 35 with Graves' ophthalmopathy.

At least ten counts were recorded for this clonotype. This chain's CDR3 is CASSPRTGNYGYTF. The CDR3 region has the DNA TGCGCCAGCAGCCCCAGGACAGGGAACTATGGCTACACCTTC. The chain has TRBV5-1 and TRBJ1-2; 8 bases are shared with TRBD1. The germline V gene encodes CDR1 SGHRS and CDR2 YFSETQ. This CDR3 contains 14 residues. Trimming removed 4 bases from V and 2 bases from J; junction bases left unmatched: 4.

In this sample, this clonotype turned up a few times. A much larger clone lies a single base off, so this may be a read error. The chain uses TRBV11-1 and TRBJ2-2; 11 bases are shared with TRBD2. In germline, CDR1 is SGHAT, CDR2 FQDESV (reference sequence). The V segment lost 2 bases and the J segment 6 bases; nucleotides outside the gene matches: 5. CDR3 length equals 16 residues. CDR3 protein: CASSLSPSGRPGELFF. The CDR3 bases are TGTGCCAGCAGCTTAAGCCCTAGCGGGAGGCCCGGGGAGCTGTTTTTT.

In this sample, this clonotype turned up many times. The gene calls are TRBV11-2 and TRBJ2-7, with 7 positions matching TRBD1. CDR1 is SGHAT and CDR2 is FQNNGV in the germline V gene. This CDR3 spans 16 amino acids. V shed 3 bases and J 3 bases; nucleotides not matched to a gene: 11. The chain's CDR3 is CASSFDRDFMGYEQYF. DNA for the CDR3: TGTGCCAGCAGCTTCGACAGGGATTTTATGGGCTACGAGCAGTACTTC.

This clonotype appeared many times. The chain couples TRBV4-1 to TRBJ1-6; D might be TRBD1 (5 bases). This CDR3 is built from 18 residues. CDR1 is MGHRA and CDR2 is YSYEKL in the germline V gene. Trimming cost V 3 bases and J 7 bases, with 22 bases left between them. CDR3 in DNA: TGCGCCAGCAGCCACAAGACACGCCAGGGAGGAGGGAATTCACCCCTCCACTTT. As protein: CASSHKTRQGGGNSPLHF.

This clonotype appeared a few times. V gene TRBV12-5 combines with J gene TRBJ2-5, with D possibly being TRBD1 (5 bases). The V end was cut by 2 bases, the J end by 13 bases, with 20 bases between. The CDR3 spans 14 residues. Germline lookup yields CDR1 LGHNT and CDR2 FRNRAP. CDR3 bases: TGTGCTAGTGGTTTGTGGAGCAGGGTTGTATTTCCGTACTTC. It specifies CASGLWSRVVFPYF.

Many counts were recorded for this clonotype. V gene TRBV3-1 combines with J gene TRBJ1-5; D unresolved. V gave up 1 base and J gave up 6 bases, with 4 bases separating them. Germline V lookup: CDR1 LGHDT, CDR2 YNNKEL (reference sequence). The CDR3 is 12 amino acids. The CDR3 nucleotides are TGTGCCAGCAGCCAAGTAGGTCAGCCCCAGCATTTT. Encoded protein: CASSQVGQPQHF.

This clonotype has a count of ten or more. A junction boundary mismatches the germline segment, possibly from a read error. The J gene is TRBJ2-2, the V gene TRBV6-1; D perhaps matches TRBD2 (5 bases). Germline loops: CDR1 MNHNS, CDR2 SASEGT. The length of the CDR3 is 15 residues. The CDR3 DNA reads TGTGCCAGCAGTGAAGTAAACAGAGCCACCGGGAAGCTGTTTTTT. Translating gives CASSEVNRATGKLFF.

The chain joins TRBV12-3 or TRBV12-4 to TRBJ2-2; D gene uncertain. Trimming took off 7 bases at V and 6 bases at J, with 9 bases between the two ends. CDR3 length: 12 amino acids. CDR3 residues: CASTLLAGELFF. The CDR3 coding sequence is TGTGCCAGCACCCTCTTAGCCGGGGAGCTGTTTTTT.

This clonotype was counted many times. The chain combines TRBV11-2 with TRBJ2-7, with TRBD2 matching over 9 bases. CDR1 is SGHAT and CDR2 is FQNNGV in the germline V gene. V shed 5 bases, J shed 2 bases, and the junction held 13 bases outside the gene matches. The CDR3 covers 17 residues. The CDR3 DNA sequence: TGTGCCAGCAGCCCCTTGGCCCGCGGGGGGGTGACCTACGAGCAGTACTTC. This encodes CASSPLARGGVTYEQYF.

Many counts were recorded for this clonotype. The rearrangement links TRBV11-2 to TRBJ1-5; no clear D. The germline CDR1 and CDR2 sequences are SGHAT and FQNNGV. V was trimmed by 1 base and J by 5 bases, leaving 15 bases between them. This CDR3 has 16 amino acids. The DNA for the CDR3 is TGTGCCAGCAGCTTAGGAGGCAGGCAGAGGGATCAGCCCCAGCATTTT. Encoded protein: CASSLGGRQRDQPQHF.

This clonotype showed up many times. V gene TRBV6-2 or TRBV6-3 combines with J gene TRBJ1-5; D call uncertain. V lost 6 bases and J 8 bases, leaving 17 bases between the germline ends. This CDR3 is built from 14 residues. The germline gives CDR1 MNHEY, CDR2 SVGEGT. The DNA of the CDR3 is TGTGCCAGCAGCAACCCACGGGAGGTCGAGCCCCAGCATTTT. It encodes CASSNPREVEPQHF.

In its sample, this clonotype was seen many times. The rearrangement links TRBV10-2 to TRBJ1-1; D remains ambiguous. The CDR3 consists of 12 residues. V lost 6 bases and J 6 bases, leaving 11 bases between the germline ends. Germline V gives CDR1 WSHSY, CDR2 SAAADI. CDR3 sequence (DNA): TGCGCCAGCAGATCGGGCAAGGCTGAAGCTTTCTTT. Protein: CASRSGKAEAFF.

This clonotype was observed at least ten times. The CDR3 DNA is TGTGCCATCAGTGAGTGGGTAGTCGGGGTGAACACCGGGGAGCTGTTTTTT. This translates into CAISEWVVGVNTGELFF. This chain uses TRBV10-3 with TRBJ2-2, with D tentatively TRBD2 (5 bases). The ends were cut back, 1 base at V and 1 base at J, with 13 bases in the middle. This CDR3 contains 17 residues. Germline V lookup: CDR1 ENHRY, CDR2 SYGVKD.

This clonotype was counted ten times or more. The CDR3 region has the DNA TGTGCCAGCAGCTTGTCTGCAGGCTACGAGCAGTACTTC. This codes for CASSLSAGYEQYF. The gene calls are TRBV13 and TRBJ2-7; no definite D call. V was shortened by 3 bases and J by 3 bases, with 9 bases between the two germline ends. Looked up from germline, CDR1 is PRHDT and CDR2 is FYEKMQ (reference sequence). The CDR3 loop spans 13 amino acids.

The gene calls are TRBV12-3 or TRBV12-4 and TRBJ2-5; 10 bases agree with TRBD2. J was trimmed by 4 bases and V by 4 bases; bases with no gene match: 3. The CDR3 length is 14 residues. The CDR3 reads CASSSSGRRETQYF. The CDR3 DNA sequence: TGTGCCAGCAGTTCTAGCGGGAGAAGAGAGACCCAGTACTTC.

The chain uses TRBV12-3 or TRBV12-4 and TRBJ1-2, with D unresolved. The CDR3 has 14 residues. V lost 5 bases and J 2 bases, leaving 12 bases between the germline ends. The CDR3 DNA reads as TGTGCCAGCAGTCACCGGGAGACGAACTATGGCTACACCTTC. Protein: CASSHRETNYGYTF.

This clonotype has at least ten counts. The V and J genes are TRBV3-1 and TRBJ2-7; the match to TRBD2 covers 8 bases. CDR1 is LGHDT, CDR2 YNNKEL, per germline (reference sequence). This CDR3 is 15 amino acids long. V lost 4 bases, J lost 2 bases, and 7 bases stayed unmatched. The CDR3 bases are TGTGCCAGCAGCCGGAGGGTAGCGGGAACCTACGAGCAGTACTTC. Its protein is CASSRRVAGTYEQYF.

This clonotype was detected many times. The rearrangement links TRBV7-8 to TRBJ2-7; TRBD1 aligns across 9 bases. This CDR3 has 16 amino acids. Germline lookup yields CDR1 SGHVS and CDR2 FQNEAQ. J was trimmed by 5 bases and V by 0 bases; bases with no gene match: 8. The CDR3 nucleotides read TGTGCCAGCAGCTTAGCGAATTTCGGGACAGGGAACGAGCAGTACTTC. This encodes CASSLANFGTGNEQYF. Looking up the rest from reference TRBV7-8 and TRBJ2-7 gives the full variable domain: GAGVSQSPRYKVAKRGQDVALRCDPISGHVSLFWYQQALGQGPEFLTYFQNEAQLDKSGLPSDRFFAERPEGSVSTLKIQRTQQEDSAVYLCASSLANFGTGNEQYFGPGTRLTVT.

This clonotype was found many times. The genes are TRBV5-1 and TRBJ1-3; no clear D. This CDR3 spans 16 amino acids. Germline V CDR1 and CDR2: SGHRS, YFSETQ. The ends were cut back, 0 bases at V and 0 bases at J, with 10 bases in the middle. In DNA, the CDR3 is TGCGCCAGCAGCTTGGACAGCAAACTCTCTGGAAACACCATATATTTT. This sequence encodes CASSLDSKLSGNTIYF.

Many counts were recorded for this clonotype. The genes are TRBV6-1 and TRBJ2-7; TRBD1 aligns across 7 bases. The CDR3 runs 14 residues. Germline V gene sequence: CDR1 MNHNS, CDR2 SASEGT. The ends lost 6 bases at V and 0 bases at J; junction bases unmatched: 5. The CDR3 sequence is CASSRGQASYEQYF. The CDR3 nucleotides read TGTGCCAGCAGCCGAGGACAGGCCTCCTACGAGCAGTACTTC.

In its sample, this clonotype was seen many times. The V gene is TRBV28, the J gene TRBJ2-7, with D unresolved. Trimming pared 1 base from V and 6 bases from J, leaving 19 bases between. The CDR3 runs to 16 residues. Germline CDR1 reads MDHEN; CDR2 reads SYDVKM. The CDR3 DNA follows: TGTGCCAGCAGTTTATTCGTCTGGGGTACCCTACTCGAGCAGTACTTC. This translates into CASSLFVWGTLLEQYF.

This clonotype was detected ten times or more. The rearrangement links TRBV19 to TRBJ1-6; 8 nucleotides agree with TRBD1. The V gene end was trimmed by 5 bases and the J gene end by 10 bases; junction bases not matched to a gene: 7. Germline V gene data show CDR1 as LNHDA and CDR2 as SQIVND (reference sequence). The CDR3 covers 14 residues. The DNA of the CDR3 is TGTGCCAGTAGTCCGGGACAGGTTTCATCACCCCTCCACTTT. This sequence encodes CASSPGQVSSPLHF.

In its sample, this clonotype was seen many times. V is TRBV6-5 and J is TRBJ2-7; TRBD2 agrees at 12 bases. Germline CDR1 is MNHEY and CDR2 is SVGAGI. With V trimmed by 5 bases and J by 0 bases, 8 bases remained unmatched. The CDR3 is 17 residues long. The CDR3: CASSRTSGAYSSYEQYF. The CDR3, as DNA: TGTGCCAGCAGTCGGACTAGCGGGGCCTATAGCTCCTACGAGCAGTACTTC.

This clonotype was recorded at least ten times. The junction shows a germline mismatch at one end, possibly a read error. The J gene is TRBJ2-5, the V gene TRBV2, with TRBD2 matching over 7 bases. The CDR3 has 15 amino acids. Germline V gives CDR1 SNHLY, CDR2 FYNNEI. This CDR3 is CAGSEAGRGGGTQYF. In nucleotides, the CDR3 is TGTGCCGGCAGTGAAGCGGGGAGGGGCGGTGGGACCCAGTACTTC. Full variable domain (outside the CDR3, taken from reference TRBV2 and TRBJ2-5): EPEVTQTPSHQVTQMGQEVILRCVPISNHLYFYWYRQILGQKVEFLVSFYNNEISEKSEIFDDQFSVERPDGSNFTLKIRSTKLEDSAMYFCAGSEAGRGGGTQYFGPGTRLLVL.

Ten or more counts support this clonotype. This chain connects TRBV6-1 to TRBJ2-3, with TRBD2 as a possible D gene (6 bases). CDR1 and CDR2 from the germline V gene are MNHNS and SASEGT. Trimming stripped 3 bases from V and 2 bases from J, with 12 bases between. The CDR3 is 15 amino acids. The CDR3 is CASSDRRGNTDTQYF. The CDR3, as DNA: TGTGCCAGCAGTGATAGACGGGGGAACACAGATACGCAGTATTTT.